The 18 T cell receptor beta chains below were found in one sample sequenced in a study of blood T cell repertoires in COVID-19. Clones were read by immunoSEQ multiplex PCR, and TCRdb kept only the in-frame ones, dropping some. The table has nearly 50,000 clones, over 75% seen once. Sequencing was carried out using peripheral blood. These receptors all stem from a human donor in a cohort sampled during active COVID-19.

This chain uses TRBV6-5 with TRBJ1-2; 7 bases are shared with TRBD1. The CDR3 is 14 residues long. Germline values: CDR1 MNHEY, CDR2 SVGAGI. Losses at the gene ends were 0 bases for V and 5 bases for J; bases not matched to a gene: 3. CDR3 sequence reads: CASSYSTGDYGYTF. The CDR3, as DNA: TGTGCCAGCAGTTACTCCACAGGGGATTATGGCTACACCTTC.

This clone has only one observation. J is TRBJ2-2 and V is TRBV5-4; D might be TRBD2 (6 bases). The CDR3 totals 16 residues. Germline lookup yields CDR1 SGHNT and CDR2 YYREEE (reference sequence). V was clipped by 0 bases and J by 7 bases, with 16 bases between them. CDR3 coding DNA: TGTGCCAGCAGCTTGGCGAGTTTCGGGAGAGGCGGGGAGCTGTTTTTT. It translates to CASSLASFGRGGELFF.

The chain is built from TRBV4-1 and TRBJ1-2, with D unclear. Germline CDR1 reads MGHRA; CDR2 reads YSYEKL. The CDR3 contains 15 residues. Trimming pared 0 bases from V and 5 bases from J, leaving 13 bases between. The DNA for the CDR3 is TGCGCCAGCAGCCAAGATCACGGGGTCCAATATGGCTACACCTTC. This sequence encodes CASSQDHGVQYGYTF.

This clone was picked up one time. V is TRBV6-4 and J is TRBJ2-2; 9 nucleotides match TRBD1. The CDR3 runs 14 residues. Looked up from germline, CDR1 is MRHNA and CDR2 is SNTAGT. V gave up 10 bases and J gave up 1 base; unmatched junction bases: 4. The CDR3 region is CATGQGQNTGELFF. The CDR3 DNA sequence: TGTGCCACCGGACAGGGGCAGAACACCGGGGAGCTGTTTTTT.

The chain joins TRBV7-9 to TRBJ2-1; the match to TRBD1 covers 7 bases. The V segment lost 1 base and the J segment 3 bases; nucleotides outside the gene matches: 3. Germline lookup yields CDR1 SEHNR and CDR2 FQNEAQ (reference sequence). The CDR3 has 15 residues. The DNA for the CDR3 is TGTGCCAGCAGCTTAGGACAGGGCTTCTACAATGAGCAGTTCTTC. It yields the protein CASSLGQGFYNEQFF.

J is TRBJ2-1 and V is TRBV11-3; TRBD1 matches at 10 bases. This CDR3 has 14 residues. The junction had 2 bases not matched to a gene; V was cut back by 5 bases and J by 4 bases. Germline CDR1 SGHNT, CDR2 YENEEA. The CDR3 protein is CASSLGQGYNEQFF. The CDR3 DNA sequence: TGTGCCAGCAGCCTGGGACAGGGGTACAATGAGCAGTTCTTC.

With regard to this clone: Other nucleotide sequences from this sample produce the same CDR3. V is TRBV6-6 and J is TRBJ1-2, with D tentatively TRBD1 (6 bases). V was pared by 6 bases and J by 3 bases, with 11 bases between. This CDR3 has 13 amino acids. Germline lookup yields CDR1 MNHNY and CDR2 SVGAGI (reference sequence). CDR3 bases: TGTGCCAGCAGCCCGACAGGAGACTATGGCTACACCTTC. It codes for CASSPTGDYGYTF.

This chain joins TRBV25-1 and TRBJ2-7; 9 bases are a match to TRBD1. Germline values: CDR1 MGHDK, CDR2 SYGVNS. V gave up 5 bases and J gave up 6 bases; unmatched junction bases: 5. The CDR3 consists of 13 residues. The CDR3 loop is CASSLQGAAEQYF. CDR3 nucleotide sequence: TGTGCCAGCAGTCTACAGGGGGCTGCCGAGCAGTACTTC.

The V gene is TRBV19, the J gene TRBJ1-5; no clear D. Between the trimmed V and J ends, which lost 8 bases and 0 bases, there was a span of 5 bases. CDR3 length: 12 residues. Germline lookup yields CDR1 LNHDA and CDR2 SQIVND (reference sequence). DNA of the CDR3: TGTGCCAGTCAGGATAGCAATCAGCCCCAGCATTTT. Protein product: CASQDSNQPQHF.

CDR3 sequence (DNA): TGTGCCAGTAGTAGGGTAGCGGGGGCGAACACCGGGGAGCTGTTTTTT. This codes for CASSRVAGANTGELFF. The chain joins TRBV19 to TRBJ2-2, with 9 bases matching TRBD2. V was clipped by 4 bases and J by 0 bases; unmatched bases: 3. The germline CDR1 and CDR2 sequences are LNHDA and SQIVND (reference sequence). CDR3 size: 16 residues.

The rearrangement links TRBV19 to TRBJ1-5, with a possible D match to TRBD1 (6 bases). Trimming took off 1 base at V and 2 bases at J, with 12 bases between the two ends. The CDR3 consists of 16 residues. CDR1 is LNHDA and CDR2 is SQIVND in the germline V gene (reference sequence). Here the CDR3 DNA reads TGTGCCAGTAGTATAGTGTTTTCAGGGGGCAATCAGCCCCAGCATTTT. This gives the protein CASSIVFSGGNQPQHF.

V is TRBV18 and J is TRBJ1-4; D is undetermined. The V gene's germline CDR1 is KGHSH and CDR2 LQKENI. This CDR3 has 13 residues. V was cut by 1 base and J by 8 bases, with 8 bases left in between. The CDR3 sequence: CASSPRVREKLFF. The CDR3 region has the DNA TGTGCCAGCTCACCACGGGTGCGGGAAAAACTGTTTTTT.

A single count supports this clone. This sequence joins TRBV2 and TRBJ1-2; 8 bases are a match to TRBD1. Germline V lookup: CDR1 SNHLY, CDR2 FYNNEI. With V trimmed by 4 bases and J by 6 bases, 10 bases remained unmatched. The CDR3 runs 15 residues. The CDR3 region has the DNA TGTGCCAGCAGTGCTGCGACAGGGGCATTGAATGGCTACACCTTC. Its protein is CASSAATGALNGYTF.

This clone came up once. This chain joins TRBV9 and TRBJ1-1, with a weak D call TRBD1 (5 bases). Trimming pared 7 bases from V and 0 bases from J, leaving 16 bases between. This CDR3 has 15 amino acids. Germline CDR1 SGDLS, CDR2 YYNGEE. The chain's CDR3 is CASGPLGRMNTEAFF. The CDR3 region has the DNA TGTGCCAGCGGACCTTTGGGGCGAATGAACACTGAAGCTTTCTTT.

The DNA of the CDR3 is TGTGCCAGCAGCCACAACAGGGGGAGGCAATCACCCCTCCACTTT. Translating gives CASSHNRGRQSPLHF. This chain connects TRBV3-1 (or the pseudogene TRBV3-2) to TRBJ1-6; 8 bases fit TRBD1. CDR3 length equals 15 residues. V dropped 3 bases and J dropped 10; count of bases not matched to a gene: 8. Germline CDR1 reads LGHDT; CDR2 reads YNNKEL (reference sequence).

The CDR3 DNA follows: TGTGCCAGCAGCCATAACAATCTAGCCAAAAACATTCAGTACTTC. It translates to CASSHNNLAKNIQYF. V gene TRBV5-6 combines with J gene TRBJ2-4; no clear D. Germline CDR1 and CDR2: SGHDT and YYEEEE. The ends were cut back, 4 bases at V and 0 bases at J, with 11 bases in the middle. The length of the CDR3 is 15 residues.

The CDR3 DNA sequence: TGCGCCAGCAGCCGGGGACAGGGACTCGACGAGCAGTACTTC. Its protein product is CASSRGQGLDEQYF. The gene calls are TRBV5-1 and TRBJ2-7, with 9 bases that match TRBD1. The CDR3 is 14 amino acids. Trimming cost V 4 bases and J 5 bases; bases outside gene matches: 7. Germline-derived CDR1 and CDR2 are SGHRS and YFSETQ.

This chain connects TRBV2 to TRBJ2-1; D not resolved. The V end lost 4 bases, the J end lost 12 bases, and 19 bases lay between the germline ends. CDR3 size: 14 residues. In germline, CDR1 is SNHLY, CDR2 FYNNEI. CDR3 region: CASSADLTLGVQFF. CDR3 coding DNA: TGTGCCAGCAGTGCAGATCTCACCCTTGGTGTGCAGTTCTTC.